This T cell receptor (beta chain) came from a study of cytomegalovirus exposure and HLA in healthy donors. The PCR employed 60 Vbeta primers together with 13 Jbeta primers. The table came from immunoSEQ multiplex PCR; TCRdb's copy has only in-frame clones and leaves some out. The repertoire holds roughly 190,000 clones, about 80% seen once, with 2.6% in the top ten. Germline CDR1 MNHNS, CDR2 SASEGT. Trimming removed 6 bases from V and 2 bases from J, with 10 bases in between. The CDR3 sequence is 13 residues long. The sequence was collected from a woman aged 50 to 60 in good health and CMV-seropositive. V is TRBV6-1 and J is TRBJ1-2; TRBD1 might be the D (5 bases). Sequenced input: PBMCs. This CDR3 is CASSYTGNYGYTF. The CDR3, as DNA: TGTGCCAGCAGCTATACAGGAAACTATGGCTACACCTTC.